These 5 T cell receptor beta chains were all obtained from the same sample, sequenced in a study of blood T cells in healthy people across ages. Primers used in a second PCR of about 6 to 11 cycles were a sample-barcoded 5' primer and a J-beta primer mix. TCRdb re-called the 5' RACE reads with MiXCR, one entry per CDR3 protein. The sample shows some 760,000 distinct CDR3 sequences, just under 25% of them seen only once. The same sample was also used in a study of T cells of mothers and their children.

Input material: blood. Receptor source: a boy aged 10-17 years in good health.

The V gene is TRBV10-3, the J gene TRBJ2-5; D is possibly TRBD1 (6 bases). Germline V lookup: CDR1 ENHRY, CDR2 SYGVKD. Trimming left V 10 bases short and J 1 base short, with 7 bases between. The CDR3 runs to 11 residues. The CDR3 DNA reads TGTGCCACCAGGGGCCAAGAGACCCAGTACTTC. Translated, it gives CATRGQETQYF.

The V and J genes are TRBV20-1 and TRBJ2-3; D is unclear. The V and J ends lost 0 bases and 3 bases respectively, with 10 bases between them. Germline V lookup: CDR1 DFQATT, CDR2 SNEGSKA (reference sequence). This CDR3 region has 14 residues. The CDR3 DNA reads TGCAGTGCTAGAGATTGGTTAGTAACAGATACGCAGTATTTT. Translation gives CSARDWLVTDTQYF.

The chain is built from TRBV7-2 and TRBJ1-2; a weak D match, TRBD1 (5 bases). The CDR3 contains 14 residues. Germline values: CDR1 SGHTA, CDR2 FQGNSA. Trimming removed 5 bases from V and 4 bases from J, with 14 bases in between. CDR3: CASSAGSVFYGYTF. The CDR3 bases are TGTGCCAGCAGCGCAGGGTCAGTCTTCTATGGCTACACCTTC.

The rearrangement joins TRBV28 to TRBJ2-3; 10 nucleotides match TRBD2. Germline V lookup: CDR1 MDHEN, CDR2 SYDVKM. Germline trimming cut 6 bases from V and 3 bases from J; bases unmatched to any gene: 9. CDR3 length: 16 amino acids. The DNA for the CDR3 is TGTGCCAGCAGCTGGGGGGCTAGCGGGGGTACAGATACGCAGTATTTT. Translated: CASSWGASGGTDTQYF.

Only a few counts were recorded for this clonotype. CDR3 sequence: CASSWGGRTTNEKLFF. In DNA, the CDR3 is TGTGCCAGCAGCTGGGGGGGACGGACAACTAATGAAAAACTGTTTTTT. The genes are TRBV11-3 and TRBJ1-4, with D possibly TRBD1 on 5 matching bases. Per the germline V gene, CDR1 is SGHNT and CDR2 is YENEEA. This CDR3 region has 16 residues. V dropped 4 bases and J dropped 0 bases, with 12 bases sitting between them.